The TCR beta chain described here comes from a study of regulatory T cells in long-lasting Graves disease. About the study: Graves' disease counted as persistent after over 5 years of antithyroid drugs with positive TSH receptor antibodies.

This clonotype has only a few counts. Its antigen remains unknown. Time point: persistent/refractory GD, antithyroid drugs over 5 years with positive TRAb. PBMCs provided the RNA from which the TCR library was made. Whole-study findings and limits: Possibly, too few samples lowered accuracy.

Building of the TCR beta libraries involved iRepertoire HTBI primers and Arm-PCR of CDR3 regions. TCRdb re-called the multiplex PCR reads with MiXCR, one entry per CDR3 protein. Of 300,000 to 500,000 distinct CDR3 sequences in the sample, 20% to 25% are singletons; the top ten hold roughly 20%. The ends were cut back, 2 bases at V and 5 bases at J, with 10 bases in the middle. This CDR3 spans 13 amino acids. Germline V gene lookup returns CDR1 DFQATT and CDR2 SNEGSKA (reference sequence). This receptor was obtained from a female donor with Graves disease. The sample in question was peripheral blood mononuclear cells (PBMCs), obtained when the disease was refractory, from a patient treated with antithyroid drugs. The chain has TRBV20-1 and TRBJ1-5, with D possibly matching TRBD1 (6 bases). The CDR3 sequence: CSARPGGDQPQHF. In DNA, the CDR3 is TGCAGTGCTAGACCGGGGGGCGATCAGCCCCAGCATTTT.